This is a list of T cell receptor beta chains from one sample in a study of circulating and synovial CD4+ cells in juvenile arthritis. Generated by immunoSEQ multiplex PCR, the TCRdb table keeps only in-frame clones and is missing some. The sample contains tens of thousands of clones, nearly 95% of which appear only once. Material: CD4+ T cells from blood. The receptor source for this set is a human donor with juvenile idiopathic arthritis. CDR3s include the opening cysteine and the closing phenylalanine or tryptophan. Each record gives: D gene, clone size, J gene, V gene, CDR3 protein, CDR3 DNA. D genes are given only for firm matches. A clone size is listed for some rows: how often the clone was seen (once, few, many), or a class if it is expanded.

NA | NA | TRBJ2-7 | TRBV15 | CATSRDRVYEQYF | TGTGCCACCAGCAGAGACAGGGTATACGAGCAGTACTTC
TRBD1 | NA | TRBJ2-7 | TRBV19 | CASRDRDYEQYF | TGTGCCAGCCGGGACAGGGACTACGAGCAGTACTTC
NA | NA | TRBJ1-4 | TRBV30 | CAWSKPGFANEKLFF | TGTGCCTGGAGCAAGCCGGGTTTCGCTAATGAAAAACTGTTTTTT
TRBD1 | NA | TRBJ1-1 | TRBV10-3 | CAISSTGGNTEAFF | TGTGCCATCAGTTCGACAGGGGGCAACACTGAAGCTTTCTTT
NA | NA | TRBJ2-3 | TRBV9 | CASSPGVGGRASTDTQYF | TGTGCCAGCAGCCCAGGAGTGGGGGGTCGGGCTAGCACAGATACGCAGTATTTT
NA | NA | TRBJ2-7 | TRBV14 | CASSQDPAYEQYF | TGTGCCAGCAGCCAAGATCCGGCCTACGAGCAGTACTTC
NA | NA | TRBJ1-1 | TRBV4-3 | CASSQTPGGTEAFF | TGCGCCAGCAGCCAGACTCCGGGGGGGACTGAAGCTTTCTTT
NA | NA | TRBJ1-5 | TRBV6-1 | CASRSGGAGNQPQHF | TGTGCCAGCAGGTCGGGGGGGGCGGGCAATCAGCCCCAGCATTTT
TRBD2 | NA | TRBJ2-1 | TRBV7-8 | CASINSRLAGDGDEQFF | TGTGCCAGCATCAATTCCCGACTAGCGGGAGATGGCGATGAGCAGTTCTTC
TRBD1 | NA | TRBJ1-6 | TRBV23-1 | CASSQFTGGTYNSPLHF | TGCGCCAGCAGTCAATTTACAGGGGGTACCTATAATTCACCCCTCCACTTT
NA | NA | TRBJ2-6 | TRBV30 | CAWSELAGANVLTF | TGTGCCTGGAGTGAACTGGCTGGGGCCAACGTCCTGACTTTC
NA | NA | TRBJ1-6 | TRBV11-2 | CASSLGTNSPLHF | TGTGCCAGCAGCTTGGGCACCAATTCACCCCTCCACTTT
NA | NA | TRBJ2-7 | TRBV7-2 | CASSLPRGRAKDEQYF | TGTGCCAGCAGCTTACCAAGGGGCAGGGCGAAGGACGAGCAGTACTTC
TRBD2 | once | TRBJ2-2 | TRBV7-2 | CASSLVGSGGGRTGELFF | TGTGCCAGCAGCCTTGTTGGTTCGGGAGGGGGGAGGACCGGGGAGCTGTTTTTT
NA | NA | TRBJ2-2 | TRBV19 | CASSSQLRGSNTGELFF | TGTGCCAGTAGTTCCCAATTAAGGGGGTCCAACACCGGGGAGCTGTTTTTT
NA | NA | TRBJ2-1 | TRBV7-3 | CASSTGRGSYNEQFF | TGTGCCAGCAGCACCGGCAGGGGCTCCTACAATGAGCAGTTCTTC
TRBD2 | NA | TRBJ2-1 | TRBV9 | CASSPRGTSGGSYNEQFF | TGTGCCAGCAGCCCCAGAGGGACTAGCGGGGGCTCCTACAATGAGCAGTTCTTC
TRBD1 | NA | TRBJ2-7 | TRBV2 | CASSELRPGGEFSRGHEQYF | TGTGCCAGCAGTGAACTTCGGCCAGGGGGCGAATTCAGTAGGGGTCACGAGCAGTACTTC
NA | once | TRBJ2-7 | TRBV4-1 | CASSPVGRSVYEQYF | TGCGCCAGCAGCCCTGTGGGCAGGTCCGTCTACGAGCAGTACTTC
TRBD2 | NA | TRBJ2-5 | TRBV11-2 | CASSLGLAGESAQYF | TGTGCCAGCAGCTTAGGGCTAGCGGGAGAATCTGCCCAGTACTTC
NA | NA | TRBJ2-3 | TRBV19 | CASSMGGPTDTQYF | TGTGCCAGTAGTATGGGGGGGCCAACAGATACGCAGTATTTT
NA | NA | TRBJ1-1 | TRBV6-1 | CASSEFSVMNTEAFF | TGTGCCAGCAGTGAGTTTAGCGTCATGAACACTGAAGCTTTCTTT
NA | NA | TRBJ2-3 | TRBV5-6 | CASSLDSRTDTQYF | TGTGCCAGCAGCTTGGACAGCCGCACAGATACGCAGTATTTT
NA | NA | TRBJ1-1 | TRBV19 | CACGGRMNTEAFF | TGTGCCTGCGGGGGGCGAATGAACACTGAAGCTTTCTTT
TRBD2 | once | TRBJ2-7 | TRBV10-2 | CASRAGVSYEQYF | TGCGCCAGCAGGGCGGGGGTCTCCTACGAGCAGTACTTC
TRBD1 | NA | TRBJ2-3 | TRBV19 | CASSTKTGIGSTQYF | TGTGCCAGTAGTACGAAGACAGGGATTGGTAGTACGCAGTATTTT
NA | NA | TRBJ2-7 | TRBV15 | CATSSQGPRTYEQYF | TGTGCCACCAGCAGCCAGGGGCCCCGGACCTACGAGCAGTACTTC
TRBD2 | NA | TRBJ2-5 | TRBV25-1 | CASSEYGGGGETQYF | TGTGCCAGCAGTGAATATGGTGGGGGAGGGGAGACCCAGTACTTC
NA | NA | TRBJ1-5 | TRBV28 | CASTTGGPQPQHF | TGTGCCAGCACCACTGGGGGCCCTCAGCCCCAGCATTTT
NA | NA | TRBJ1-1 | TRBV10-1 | CASSESGGGTEAFF | TGCGCCAGCAGTGAGTCCGGGGGGGGCACTGAAGCTTTCTTT
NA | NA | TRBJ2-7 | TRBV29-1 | CSVDRGSDDEQYF | TGCAGCGTTGATAGAGGGTCGGACGACGAGCAGTACTTC
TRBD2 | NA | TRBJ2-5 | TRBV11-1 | CASSPGLAGAQETQYF | TGTGCCAGCAGCCCGGGACTAGCGGGGGCCCAAGAGACCCAGTACTTC
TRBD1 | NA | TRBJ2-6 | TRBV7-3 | CASSRQGLSGANVLTF | TGTGCCAGCAGCAGACAGGGCCTCTCTGGGGCCAACGTCCTGACTTTC
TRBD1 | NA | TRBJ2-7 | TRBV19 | CASSRQGTYEQYF | TGTGCCAGTAGTAGACAGGGGACCTACGAGCAGTACTTC
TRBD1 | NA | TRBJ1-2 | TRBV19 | CASSIGHRQGGYGYTF | TGTGCCAGTAGTATAGGACATCGACAGGGCGGCTATGGCTACACCTTC
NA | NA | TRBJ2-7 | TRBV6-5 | CASSYGQTRSYEQYF | TGTGCCAGCAGTTACGGACAGACCCGCTCCTACGAGCAGTACTTC
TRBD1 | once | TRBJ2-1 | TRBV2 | CASSEGQGVRNEQFF | TGTGCCAGCAGTGAAGGGCAGGGGGTTAGAAATGAGCAGTTCTTC
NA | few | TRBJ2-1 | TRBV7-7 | CASSPGIRGEQFF | TGTGCTAGCAGCCCCGGGATCCGCGGTGAGCAGTTCTTC
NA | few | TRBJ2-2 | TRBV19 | CASRDRLNTGELFF | TGTGCCAGTAGGGACAGACTGAACACCGGGGAGCTGTTTTTT
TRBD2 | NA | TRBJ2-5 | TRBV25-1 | CASSEPGGPETQYF | TGTGCCAGCAGTGAACCGGGGGGGCCGGAGACCCAGTACTTC
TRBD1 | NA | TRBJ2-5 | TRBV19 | CASSPLDRDAETQYF | TGTGCCAGTAGTCCCCTGGACAGGGATGCTGAGACCCAGTACTTC
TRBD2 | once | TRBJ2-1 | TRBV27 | CASSLAGNEQFF | TGTGCCAGCAGTCTAGCGGGCAATGAGCAGTTCTTC
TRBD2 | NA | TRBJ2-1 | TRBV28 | CASRAPTSGYNEQFF | TGTGCCAGCAGGGCCCCGACTAGCGGGTACAATGAGCAGTTCTTC
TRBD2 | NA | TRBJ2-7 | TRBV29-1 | CSVEGEGGRETYEQYF | TGCAGCGTTGAAGGTGAGGGCGGGAGGGAGACCTACGAGCAGTACTTC
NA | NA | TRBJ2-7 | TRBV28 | CASSLGSQDSYEQYF | TGTGCCAGCAGTTTAGGTAGTCAGGACTCCTACGAGCAGTACTTC
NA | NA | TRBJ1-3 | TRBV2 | CASSTAGNTIYF | TGTGCCAGCAGCACAGCTGGAAACACCATATATTTT
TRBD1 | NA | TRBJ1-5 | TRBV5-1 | CASSLDGQGDNQPQHF | TGCGCCAGCAGCTTGGACGGACAGGGGGACAATCAGCCCCAGCATTTT
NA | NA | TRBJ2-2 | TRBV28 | CASKTGNAGELFF | TGTGCCAGCAAAACAGGGAACGCCGGGGAGCTGTTTTTT
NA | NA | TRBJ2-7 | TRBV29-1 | CSVSPTGYEQYF | TGCAGCGTCTCTCCGACCGGGTACGAGCAGTACTTC
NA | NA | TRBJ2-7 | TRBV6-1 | CASAPRTGYVYEQYF | TGTGCCAGCGCCCCTCGTACAGGGTACGTCTACGAGCAGTACTTC
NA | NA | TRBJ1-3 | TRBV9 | CASSERSAGNTIYF | TGTGCCAGCAGCGAACGTTCAGCGGGAAACACCATATATTTT
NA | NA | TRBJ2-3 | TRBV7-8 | CASSLAGGDTQYF | TGTGCCAGCAGCTTAGCCGGGGGAGATACGCAGTATTTT
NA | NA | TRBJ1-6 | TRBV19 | CASSRGRDLHF | TGTGCCAGTAGTAGGGGCCGTGACCTCCACTTT
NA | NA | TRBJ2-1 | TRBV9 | CASSVGASLVEQFF | TGTGCCAGCAGCGTAGGGGCTTCCCTGGTTGAGCAGTTCTTC
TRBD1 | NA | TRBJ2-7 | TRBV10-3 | CAITSGTGEQYF | TGTGCCATCACATCCGGGACAGGGGAGCAGTACTTC
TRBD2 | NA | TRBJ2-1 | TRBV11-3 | CASSKVSGGPYNEQFF | TGTGCCAGCAGCAAAGTTAGCGGGGGGCCCTACAATGAGCAGTTCTTC
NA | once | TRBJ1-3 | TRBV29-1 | CSVSDSGNTIYF | TGCAGCGTATCGGACAGCGGAAACACCATATATTTT